This T cell receptor beta chain emerged from a study of OX40 agonist ivuxolimab in advanced cancers. The CDR3 contains 15 residues. CDR1 SGHAT and CDR2 FQNNGV come from the germline V gene. The ends lost 5 bases at V and 2 bases at J; junction bases unmatched: 9. Assay: immunoSEQ multiplex PCR; the TCRdb copy retains only in-frame clones and omits some. The sample lists over 55,000 clones; 70% to 90% were seen once. This clonotype was obtained from an adult with an advanced solid tumor such as melanoma, head and neck, liver or kidney cancer. Sequenced material: CD4+ or CD8+ T cells sorted from blood, taken in a trial of the OX40 agonist ivuxolimab. The chain recombines TRBV11-2 with TRBJ2-7; 7 nucleotides agree with TRBD1. DNA of the CDR3: TGTGCCAGCAGCCCTGGTCGGGACAGTCCCTACGAGCAGTACTTC. This sequence encodes CASSPGRDSPYEQYF. Filled out from reference TRBV11-2 and TRBJ2-7, the complete variable domain reads EAGVAQSPRYKIIEKRQSVAFWCNPISGHATLYWYQQILGQGPKLLIQFQNNGVVDDSQLPKDRFSAERLKGVDSTLKIQPAKLEDSAVYLCASSPGRDSPYEQYFGPGTRLTVT.